The present entry profiles one T cell receptor (beta chain) with its context. Additional DNA sequences in this sample encode the identical CDR3. The data were taken from a study of T cells in narcolepsy. Study overall: Healthy controls were enrolled alongside patients with narcolepsy type 1 or type 2.

V was clipped by 3 bases and J by 0 bases, with 5 bases between them. This CDR3 has 13 amino acids. CDR1 and CDR2 from the germline V gene are KGHSH and LQKENI. The table came from immunoSEQ multiplex PCR; TCRdb's copy has only in-frame clones and leaves some out. The data hold about 33,000 clones, with 75% to 90% observed a single time. The V gene is TRBV18, the J gene TRBJ1-1; no definite D call. Sequenced material: CD45RA- memory CD4+ T cells from PBMCs. This sequence originates from a human donor with narcolepsy. CDR3 in DNA: TGTGCCAGCTCACCGACAATGAACACTGAAGCTTTCTTT. Translation: CASSPTMNTEAFF.